Below are 12 T cell receptor beta chains sequenced from a single sample in a study of cytomegalovirus exposure and HLA in healthy donors. Primers: 60 Vbeta forward and 13 Jbeta reverse. The data were produced by immunoSEQ multiplex PCR, yet TCRdb's version contains in-frame clones alone and is incomplete. The table shows around 150,000 clones, with 55% to 75% occurring only once. Sample: PBMCs. The receptors originated from a man aged 45-65 years in good health and CMV-seropositive.

Here the CDR3 DNA reads TGCGCCAGCGGGGGGAGGCCAGACTCCTACGAGCAGTACTTC. Residues: CASGGRPDSYEQYF. The chain has TRBV5-1 and TRBJ2-7; a weak D match, TRBD2 (6 bases). V lost 7 bases, J lost 0 bases, and 14 bases lay in between. The CDR3 extends over 14 amino acids. Germline CDR1 and CDR2: SGHRS and YFSETQ.

This clone was detected a few times. The chain couples TRBV25-1 to TRBJ2-3; 7 nucleotides align to TRBD1. CDR1 is MGHDK, CDR2 SYGVNS, per germline. The CDR3 is 14 residues long. V lost 4 bases, J lost 6 bases, and 7 bases stayed unmatched. CDR3 in amino acids: CASSARRGPDTQYF. The CDR3 region has the DNA TGTGCCAGCAGTGCAAGAAGGGGGCCTGATACGCAGTATTTT.

Here the CDR3 reads CASSQVRPGQGGETYGYTF. Written as DNA, the CDR3 is TGTGCCAGCAGCCAAGTAAGACCGGGACAGGGCGGAGAGACCTATGGCTACACCTTC. The V gene is TRBV7-8, the J gene TRBJ1-2, with 9 bases aligning to TRBD1. This CDR3 spans 19 amino acids. The germline V gene encodes CDR1 SGHVS and CDR2 FQNEAQ. Losses at the gene ends were 5 bases for V and 4 bases for J; bases not matched to a gene: 20.

The V call is TRBV5-1, the J call TRBJ2-7; TRBD1 matches 7 bases. Germline lookup yields CDR1 SGHRS and CDR2 YFSETQ. The CDR3 extends over 16 amino acids. V was pared by 4 bases and J by 2 bases, with 12 bases of the junction left unmatched. This chain's CDR3 is CASSLETGLVPYEQYF. CDR3 coding DNA: TGCGCCAGCAGCCTTGAGACAGGGCTGGTCCCCTACGAGCAGTACTTC.

This clone has more than one count but fewer than ten. The chain employs TRBV5-1 and TRBJ1-4; 8 bases map to TRBD1. The CDR3 has 14 amino acids. Germline V gene sequence: CDR1 SGHRS, CDR2 YFSETQ. V lost 5 bases, J lost 6 bases, and 6 bases stayed unmatched. CDR3 sequence reads: CASSSGTGHEKLFF. CDR3 nucleotides: TGCGCCAGCAGTTCCGGGACAGGACATGAAAAACTGTTTTTT.

The chain has TRBV7-8 and TRBJ2-3; the match to TRBD2 covers 15 bases. Per the germline V gene, CDR1 is SGHVS and CDR2 is FQNEAQ. Unmatched junction bases numbered 6, after V lost 3 bases and J lost 5 bases. The CDR3 covers 17 residues. DNA of the CDR3: TGTGCCAGCAGCTTGGGACTAGCGGGGGGTCGGGGAGATACGCAGTATTTT. This gives the protein CASSLGLAGGRGDTQYF.

This rearrangement joins TRBV19 to TRBJ2-3, with 16 bases that match TRBD2. Germline loops: CDR1 LNHDA, CDR2 SQIVND (reference sequence). The CDR3 has 17 amino acids. With V trimmed by 9 bases and J by 3 bases, 9 bases remained unmatched. CDR3 DNA: TGTGCCAGCGGGCTGGGACTAGCGGGAGGGCCAACAGATACGCAGTATTTT. Encoded protein: CASGLGLAGGPTDTQYF.

The gene calls are TRBV11-3 and TRBJ1-5; D not certain. V was clipped by 3 bases and J by 7 bases, with 7 bases between them. Germline CDR1 SGHNT, CDR2 YENEEA. This CDR3 has 12 amino acids. For the CDR3, the DNA is TGTGCCAGCAGCTTGAGGCGACAGCCCCAGCATTTT. Translating it yields CASSLRRQPQHF.

The chain links TRBV5-5 to TRBJ2-4; TRBD1 is a possible D gene (5 bases). CDR3 size: 15 residues. The germline V gene has CDR1 SGHKS and CDR2 YYEKEE (reference sequence). The ends were cut back, 3 bases at V and 7 bases at J, with 17 bases in the middle. CDR3 sequence: CASSSKAGLGNIQYF. CDR3 DNA sequence: TGTGCCAGCAGCTCCAAGGCAGGGCTTGGGAACATTCAGTACTTC. Based on the CDR3 plus reference TRBV5-5 and TRBJ2-4, the full variable domain is DAGVTQSPTHLIKTRGQQVTLRCSPISGHKSVSWYQQVLGQGPQFIFQYYEKEERGRGNFPDRFSARQFPNYSSELNVNALLLGDSALYLCASSSKAGLGNIQYFGAGTRLSVL.

The rearrangement joins TRBV29-1 to TRBJ2-7; TRBD2 agrees at 9 bases. J lost 0 bases, V lost 0 bases, and 3 bases had no gene match. In germline, CDR1 is SQVTM, CDR2 ANQGSEA. The CDR3 totals 15 residues. In DNA form, the CDR3 reads TGCAGCGTTGAAGATCTAGCGGGGCTCTCCTACGAGCAGTACTTC. Translated, it gives CSVEDLAGLSYEQYF.

This clone was detected a few times. The J gene is TRBJ2-7, the V gene TRBV11-2, with 9 positions matching TRBD2. CDR1 SGHAT and CDR2 FQNNGV come from the germline V gene. The CDR3 contains 14 residues. The J segment lost 4 bases and the V segment lost 1 base, leaving 2 bases of the junction unmatched. CDR3 nucleotide sequence: TGTGCCAGCAGCTTAGTTAGCGGGAGTTACGAGCAGTACTTC. Translated: CASSLVSGSYEQYF.

The rearrangement uses TRBV4-3 and TRBJ1-2, with 9 bases that match TRBD1. Unmatched junction bases numbered 9, after V lost 3 bases and J lost 7 bases. The germline V gene has CDR1 LGHNA and CDR2 YSLEER. There are 15 residues in the CDR3. In nucleotides, the CDR3 is TGCGCCAGCAGCCAGATACAGGGGGCGAGGAGTGGCTACACCTTC. Its protein is CASSQIQGARSGYTF.